This TCR beta chain was sequenced in a study of cytomegalovirus exposure and HLA in healthy donors. These donors counted as nominally healthy when sampled, but unrecorded immune exposures were likely. The PCR used 60 Vbeta and 13 Jbeta primers. Sequencing was performed with immunoSEQ multiplex PCR; in TCRdb, only in-frame clones are kept and a portion is missing. The sample shows some 170,000 clones, over 60% of them seen only once. For this clone: Its antigen is still unknown.

CDR3 length equals 14 residues. Germline-derived CDR1 and CDR2 are SNHLY and FYNNEI. V was pared by 3 bases and J by 4 bases, with 13 bases between. Study findings and constraints: Later on, an analysis found that several of the most significant clusters appeared to be linked to common viral pathogens, which included parvovirus B19. The study found most TCR sequences rare, yet found some public TCRs in many donors.

The chain employs TRBV2 and TRBJ2-7; tentatively, D is TRBD1 (5 bases). The origin of this receptor is a man aged 35 to 55 in good health and CMV-seropositive. Sequenced material: PBMCs. The CDR3 protein is CASSDQGAEYEQYF. The CDR3 DNA follows: TGTGCCAGCAGTGACCAAGGGGCCGAGTACGAGCAGTACTTC. The full variable domain, its missing parts supplied by reference TRBV2 and TRBJ2-7, is EPEVTQTPSHQVTQMGQEVILRCVPISNHLYFYWYRQILGQKVEFLVSFYNNEISEKSEIFDDQFSVERPDGSNFTLKIRSTKLEDSAMYFCASSDQGAEYEQYFGPGTRLTVT.